The 27 T cell receptor beta chains in this list originate from one sample, sequenced in a study of blood T cell repertoires in COVID-19. Sequencing was performed with immunoSEQ multiplex PCR; in TCRdb, only in-frame clones are kept and a portion is missing. In the table there are about 78,000 clones, around nine tenths of which are singletons. The sequenced material came from peripheral blood. These receptors originate from a woman aged 55 to 70 with acute or convalescent COVID-19.

This clone was picked up one time. The chain combines TRBV10-3 with TRBJ2-3; TRBD1 is a possible D gene (6 bases). The CDR3 totals 12 residues. Germline V gene sequence: CDR1 ENHRY, CDR2 SYGVKD. V shed 9 bases and J shed 4 bases, with 11 bases lying between them. The CDR3 here is CAISNRADTQYF. The CDR3 DNA reads TGTGCCATATCAAACAGGGCAGATACGCAGTATTTT.

The chain is built from TRBV19 and TRBJ1-6; 9 bases are shared with TRBD1. This CDR3 has 14 amino acids. Trimming at V came to 9 bases and at J to 3 bases, leaving 3 bases not matched to a gene. CDR1 is LNHDA and CDR2 is SQIVND in the germline V gene (reference sequence). For the CDR3, the DNA is TGTGCCAGCAGGGGACAGGGCTATAATTCACCCCTCCACTTT. Translation: CASRGQGYNSPLHF.

V gene TRBV9 combines with J gene TRBJ1-2, with 10 bases fitting TRBD1. With 5 bases clipped from V and 4 bases from J, the junction kept 14 bases outside the gene matches. Germline values: CDR1 SGDLS, CDR2 YYNGEE. The CDR3 is 17 residues long. DNA for the CDR3: TGTGCCAGCAGGCCGGGACAGGGGACCCACTCCTTCTATGGCTACACCTTC. Amino acids: CASRPGQGTHSFYGYTF.

The CDR3 DNA follows: TGTGCCAGCAGCGCCAGACAGGCCGCCTACGAGCAGTACTTC. Its protein is CASSARQAAYEQYF. This chain links TRBV6-5 with TRBJ2-7; D possibly corresponds to TRBD1 (6 bases). V lost 6 bases and J 2 bases, leaving 14 bases between the germline ends. The CDR3 has 14 residues. Germline values: CDR1 MNHEY, CDR2 SVGAGI.

The chain has TRBV7-7 and TRBJ2-3, with D possibly being TRBD1 (6 bases). Germline V gene lookup returns CDR1 SSHAT and CDR2 FNYEAQ (reference sequence). The CDR3 consists of 13 residues. V was clipped by 0 bases and J by 6 bases, with 7 bases between them. The CDR3 coding sequence is TGTGCCAGCAGCTTAGCACAGGGTGATACGCAGTATTTT. Translating it yields CASSLAQGDTQYF.

V and J are TRBV29-1 and TRBJ2-2; 8 bases agree with TRBD1. V gave up 7 bases and J gave up 0 bases; unmatched junction bases: 4. The CDR3 is 14 amino acids. Germline V gene lookup returns CDR1 SQVTM and CDR2 ANQGSEA. The CDR3 region has the DNA TGCAGCGGGAGGACAGGGTCGAACACCGGGGAGCTGTTTTTT. It codes for CSGRTGSNTGELFF.

The chain employs TRBV19 and TRBJ1-2, with D perhaps TRBD1 (6 bases). This CDR3 spans 13 amino acids. Germline V gene lookup returns CDR1 LNHDA and CDR2 SQIVND (reference sequence). V was shortened by 3 bases and J by 2 bases, with 7 bases between the two germline ends. The CDR3 spells CASSIDRNYGYTF. The CDR3 DNA follows: TGTGCCAGTAGTATCGACAGGAACTATGGCTACACCTTC.

CDR3 region: CASSLRAGFDNEQFF. CDR3 bases: TGTGCCAGCAGCTTGAGGGCAGGGTTTGATAATGAGCAGTTCTTC. The chain is built from TRBV5-4 and TRBJ2-1; a weak D match, TRBD1 (5 bases). Trimming took off 1 base at V and 7 bases at J, with 15 bases between the two ends. CDR1 SGHNT and CDR2 YYREEE come from the germline V gene (reference sequence). This CDR3 contains 15 residues. Looking up the rest from reference TRBV5-4 and TRBJ2-1 gives the full variable domain: ETGVTQSPTHLIKTRGQQVTLRCSSQSGHNTVSWYQQALGQGPQFIFQYYREEENGRGNFPPRFSGLQFPNYSSELNVNALELDDSALYLCASSLRAGFDNEQFFGPGTRLTVL.

This clone was detected only once. The chain combines TRBV11-2 with TRBJ2-5; 7 bases agree with TRBD2. The CDR3 totals 14 residues. CDR1 and CDR2 from the germline V gene are SGHAT and FQNNGV. V shed 4 bases and J 5 bases; nucleotides not matched to a gene: 7. The CDR3 DNA sequence: TGTGCCAGCAGCTCTCCCGGGACTATGGAGACCCAGTACTTC. It codes for CASSSPGTMETQYF.

This clone came up once. The rearrangement uses TRBV28 and TRBJ2-7, with D possibly matching TRBD1 (6 bases). The V gene's germline CDR1 is MDHEN and CDR2 SYDVKM. The CDR3 consists of 15 residues. V was shortened by 9 bases and J by 5 bases, with 23 bases between the two germline ends. The CDR3 loop reads CASGSYSRGWDEQYF. For the CDR3, the DNA is TGTGCCAGTGGAAGTTACTCCAGGGGTTGGGACGAGCAGTACTTC.

This clone was detected once. The J gene is TRBJ1-3, the V gene TRBV29-1; tentatively, D is TRBD1 (5 bases). CDR3 length: 14 amino acids. Trimming stripped 4 bases from V and 8 bases from J, with 18 bases between. The germline CDR1 and CDR2 sequences are SQVTM and ANQGSEA. Here the CDR3 reads CSVGEPGLGDTIYF. Here the CDR3 DNA reads TGCAGCGTTGGGGAACCGGGACTGGGGGACACCATATATTTT.

This rearrangement joins TRBV18 to TRBJ2-2, with D possibly matching TRBD2 (5 bases). The V end was cut by 3 bases, the J end by 9 bases, with 17 bases between. The CDR3 is 15 amino acids. Germline assignment: CDR1 KGHSH and CDR2 LQKENI. Here the CDR3 DNA reads TGTGCCAGCTCACCCCTGGAGACCCTCGGGAGGGAGCTGTTTTTT. Encoded protein: CASSPLETLGRELFF.

The J gene is TRBJ2-5, the V gene TRBV11-2; possibly TRBD2 for D (6 bases). V lost 3 bases, J lost 2 bases, and 10 bases lay in between. The CDR3 is 14 amino acids. Germline V CDR1 and CDR2: SGHAT, FQNNGV. The CDR3 DNA reads as TGTGCCAGCAGCTTGGGACTCCCTCAAGAGACCCAGTACTTC. Its translation is CASSLGLPQETQYF.

V gene TRBV5-4 combines with J gene TRBJ1-2; 9 bases agree with TRBD1. Losses at the gene ends were 4 bases for V and 4 bases for J; bases not matched to a gene: 5. The CDR3 is 14 residues long. Germline CDR1 SGHNT, CDR2 YYREEE (reference sequence). This CDR3 reads CASSHTGGSYGYTF. The DNA of the CDR3 is TGTGCCAGCAGCCATACAGGGGGCAGCTATGGCTACACCTTC.

This clone turned up a few times. The chain employs TRBV18 and TRBJ2-3, with a possible D match to TRBD2 (5 bases). CDR1 KGHSH and CDR2 LQKENI come from the germline V gene. This CDR3 contains 13 residues. Trimming pared 0 bases from V and 10 bases from J, leaving 11 bases between. This chain's CDR3 is CASSPPSAGAQYF. CDR3 sequence (DNA): TGTGCCAGCTCACCACCTTCCGCGGGCGCGCAGTATTTT.

The sample holds one count of this clone. This chain links TRBV7-9 with TRBJ1-1; 8 bases are shared with TRBD1. The CDR3 is 16 residues long. Trimming cost V 5 bases and J 1 base; bases outside gene matches: 9. CDR1 is SEHNR and CDR2 is FQNEAQ in the germline V gene (reference sequence). The CDR3 sequence: CASSTNRQGTNTEAFF. Written as DNA, the CDR3 is TGTGCCAGCAGCACCAACCGACAGGGGACGAACACTGAAGCTTTCTTT. The full variable domain, its missing parts supplied by reference TRBV7-9 and TRBJ1-1, is DTGVSQNPRHKITKRGQNVTFRCDPISEHNRLYWYRQTLGQGPEFLTYFQNEAQLEKSRLLSDRFSAERPKGSFSTLEIQRTEQGDSAMYLCASSTNRQGTNTEAFFGQGTRLTVV.

The V and J genes are TRBV30 and TRBJ2-3; 7 bases fit TRBD1. The CDR3 extends over 13 amino acids. J was trimmed by 8 bases and V by 2 bases; bases with no gene match: 7. Germline CDR1 and CDR2: GTSNPN and SVGIG (reference sequence). This CDR3 reads CAWSPGTVRTQYF. The CDR3 nucleotides are TGTGCCTGGAGTCCCGGGACAGTTCGTACGCAGTATTTT.

This chain joins TRBV28 and TRBJ2-7; TRBD2 matches 8 bases. The length of the CDR3 is 16 residues. The V gene end was trimmed by 2 bases and the J gene end by 4 bases; junction bases not matched to a gene: 10. Germline V gene lookup returns CDR1 MDHEN and CDR2 SYDVKM. In DNA form, the CDR3 reads TGTGCCAGCAGTTTAGCGGCCGGGGGGGACACATACGAGCAGTACTTC. Translated: CASSLAAGGDTYEQYF. Filled out from reference TRBV28 and TRBJ2-7, the complete variable domain reads DVKVTQSSRYLVKRTGEKVFLECVQDMDHENMFWYRQDPGLGLRLIYFSYDVKMKEKGDIPEGYSVSREKKERFSLILESASTNQTSMYLCASSLAAGGDTYEQYFGPGTRLTVT.

The chain is built from TRBV12-3 or TRBV12-4 and TRBJ2-7, with D tentatively TRBD1 (6 bases). This CDR3 region has 12 residues. Trimming stripped 2 bases from V and 5 bases from J, with 7 bases between. CDR3 coding DNA: TGTGCCAGCAGTTTAAGGACAGACGAGCAGTACTTC. Its protein is CASSLRTDEQYF.

The chain joins TRBV29-1 to TRBJ1-2; D gene ambiguous. The CDR3 runs to 11 residues. Looked up from germline, CDR1 is SQVTM and CDR2 is ANQGSEA. Between the trimmed V and J ends, which lost 7 bases and 6 bases, there was a span of 12 bases. The CDR3 nucleotides read TGCAGCGAGGAGATGTTGGATGGCTACACCTTC. It yields the protein CSEEMLDGYTF.

V is TRBV19 and J is TRBJ2-3; 10 bases are shared with TRBD2. The CDR3 consists of 18 residues. Germline V gives CDR1 LNHDA, CDR2 SQIVND (reference sequence). With 3 bases clipped from V and 0 bases from J, the junction kept 9 bases outside the gene matches. The CDR3 here is CASSIGTSGASSTDTQYF. The DNA for the CDR3 is TGTGCCAGTAGTATCGGCACTAGCGGGGCTTCTAGCACAGATACGCAGTATTTT.

This clone is a singleton in its sample. This chain joins TRBV10-3 and TRBJ2-1; 10 nucleotides match TRBD2. The CDR3 loop spans 16 amino acids. Germline V gene data show CDR1 as ENHRY and CDR2 as SYGVKD. J gave up 6 bases and V 2 bases, and 7 bases lay outside the gene matches. CDR3 coding DNA: TGTGCCATCAGTGAGAACCCTAGCGGGAGCGGCAATGAGCAGTTCTTC. This gives the protein CAISENPSGSGNEQFF.

In DNA form, the CDR3 reads TGTGCCAGCAGTGACGGGGGTGAAGCTTTCTTT. Translating gives CASSDGGEAFF. The chain links TRBV2 to TRBJ1-1, with D possibly TRBD1 on 5 matching bases. The ends were cut back, 3 bases at V and 7 bases at J, with 6 bases in the middle. Germline CDR1 SNHLY, CDR2 FYNNEI. This CDR3 is 11 amino acids long.

In its sample, this clone was seen a few times. The chain is built from TRBV11-2 and TRBJ1-1; D is ambiguous. Trimming cost V 5 bases and J 0 bases, with 7 bases left between them. Germline V gene data show CDR1 as SGHAT and CDR2 as FQNNGV. The CDR3 length is 13 residues. CDR3 sequence: CASSPHMNTEAFF. The CDR3 region has the DNA TGTGCCAGCAGCCCCCACATGAACACTGAAGCTTTCTTT.

This chain links TRBV12-3 or TRBV12-4 with TRBJ2-1; D may be TRBD2 (5 bases). CDR3 length equals 13 residues. The ends were cut back, 5 bases at V and 7 bases at J, with 12 bases in the middle. The CDR3 region has the DNA TGTGCCAGCAGTGTAAGTAGGAGGAATGAGCAGTTCTTC. Amino acid sequence: CASSVSRRNEQFF.

The chain couples TRBV5-6 to TRBJ1-6, with D tentatively TRBD1 (5 bases). The length of the CDR3 is 16 residues. From germline, CDR1 is SGHDT and CDR2 YYEEEE. V was trimmed by 3 bases and J by 8 bases, leaving 18 bases between them. The CDR3 is CASSSGNGGVYSPLHF. The CDR3 nucleotides read TGTGCCAGCAGCTCGGGGAATGGGGGGGTATATTCACCCCTCCACTTT.

The chain is built from TRBV19 and TRBJ2-7; 7 bases match TRBD1. The CDR3 is made up of 14 amino acids. CDR1 and CDR2 from the germline V gene are LNHDA and SQIVND (reference sequence). V lost 3 bases, J lost 4 bases, and 6 bases stayed unmatched. The CDR3 bases are TGTGCCAGTAGTATTCACCAGGGGGTATACGAGCAGTACTTC. Residues: CASSIHQGVYEQYF.